These 30 T cell receptor beta chains came from one sample sequenced in a study of response to subunit inactivated influenza vaccine. MiXCR, run by TCRdb on the RT-PCR reads, gives a single entry per CDR3 protein. Of 180,000 or so distinct CDR3 sequences in the sample, 9.5% to 15% were seen once. The same sample was also studied in work on T cells expressing NK-cell markers. This second study says: 5'RACE template switching with UMIs produced the TCR beta cDNA.

Sequences were derived from CD8+ T cells sorted from PBMCs, sampled about 11 days after vaccination. The origin of the receptors is a man between 50 and 59 years old who received an inactivated influenza vaccine.

The CDR3 here is CASSYVGGPFQETQYF. CDR3 nucleotide sequence: TGTGCCAGCAGTTATGTGGGAGGCCCCTTCCAGGAGACCCAGTACTTC. The chain links TRBV6-5 to TRBJ2-5, with D possibly TRBD2 on 6 matching bases. This CDR3 is built from 16 residues. Trimming left V 3 bases short and J 5 bases short, with 19 bases between. The germline V gene has CDR1 MNHEY and CDR2 SVGAGI.

V usage is TRBV23-1 and J usage is TRBJ2-5; 7 bases fit TRBD1. TRBV23-1 is reported as an ORF; its role is uncertain. The trim removed 4 bases at V and 3 bases at J, leaving 11 bases unmatched. The CDR3 is 16 residues long. CDR3 sequence reads: CASSPQGQWGKETQYF. The DNA of the CDR3 is TGCGCCAGCAGTCCACAGGGACAGTGGGGGAAAGAGACCCAGTACTTC.

There are a few counts of this clonotype. The V and J genes are TRBV12-3 or TRBV12-4 and TRBJ2-3, with D possibly matching TRBD2 (5 bases). The CDR3 runs to 14 residues. The V end was cut by 4 bases, the J end by 6 bases, with 14 bases between. The CDR3 coding sequence is TGTGCCAGCAGTTCGGGGAACTCGGCGGATACGCAGTATTTT. Its protein is CASSSGNSADTQYF.

This clonotype occurred a few times. This rearrangement joins TRBV18 to TRBJ2-1; D is possibly TRBD2 (6 bases). The CDR3 extends over 14 amino acids. V gave up 1 base and J gave up 8 bases, with 12 bases separating them. The germline CDR1 and CDR2 sequences are KGHSH and LQKENI. CDR3 bases: TGTGCCAGCTCACCACTCGGGCCGGGGGATGAGCAGTTCTTC. Its protein is CASSPLGPGDEQFF.

The rearrangement links TRBV4-2 to TRBJ2-7; 9 positions match TRBD1. This CDR3 spans 16 amino acids. Trimming cost V 3 bases and J 5 bases; bases outside gene matches: 11. Germline CDR1 is LGHNA and CDR2 is YNFKEQ. The chain's CDR3 is CASSQTTGTGSHEQYF. CDR3 DNA: TGTGCCAGCAGCCAGACGACCGGGACAGGGAGCCACGAGCAGTACTTC.

The chain links TRBV7-9 to TRBJ2-3, with unresolved D. The germline V gene has CDR1 SEHNR and CDR2 FQNEAQ (reference sequence). The CDR3 length is 13 residues. V lost 1 base and J 5 bases, leaving 7 bases between the germline ends. In DNA, the CDR3 is TGTGCCAGCAGCTTAGAAGTAGTAGATACGCAGTATTTT. Translating it yields CASSLEVVDTQYF.

The genes are TRBV7-9 and TRBJ2-7; the match to TRBD1 covers 8 bases. This CDR3 region has 16 residues. Germline values: CDR1 SEHNR, CDR2 FQNEAQ (reference sequence). V was clipped by 5 bases and J by 0 bases; unmatched bases: 9. CDR3 protein: CASSATGGLSSYEQYF. The CDR3, as DNA: TGTGCCAGCAGCGCAACAGGGGGATTAAGCTCCTACGAGCAGTACTTC. The whole variable domain, remainder taken from reference TRBV7-9 and TRBJ2-7, is DTGVSQNPRHKITKRGQNVTFRCDPISEHNRLYWYRQTLGQGPEFLTYFQNEAQLEKSRLLSDRFSAERPKGSFSTLEIQRTEQGDSAMYLCASSATGGLSSYEQYFGPGTRLTVT.

This chain links TRBV4-3 with TRBJ2-5; 10 bases fit TRBD2. The germline gives CDR1 LGHNA, CDR2 YSLEER. This CDR3 is built from 16 residues. V dropped 2 bases and J dropped 4; count of bases not matched to a gene: 7. The CDR3 coding sequence is TGCGCCAGCAGCCAACGCACCCTAGCGGGGGCAGAGACCCAGTACTTC. It yields the protein CASSQRTLAGAETQYF.

The chain joins TRBV27 to TRBJ2-1; no reliable D call. V gave up 3 bases and J gave up 0 bases, with 12 bases separating them. Per the germline V gene, CDR1 is MNHEY and CDR2 is SMNVEV (reference sequence). This CDR3 is built from 16 residues. The CDR3 bases are TGTGCCAGCAGTTTGGTCCTCGGTTACTCCTACAATGAGCAGTTCTTC. Its protein product is CASSLVLGYSYNEQFF.

The chain carries TRBV12-3 or TRBV12-4 and TRBJ2-7; D might be TRBD2 (5 bases). The CDR3 is made up of 14 amino acids. The V end lost 5 bases, the J end lost 0 bases, and 11 bases lay between the germline ends. The CDR3 DNA follows: TGTGCCAGCAGTCCAACTAGGAGCTCCTACGAGCAGTACTTC. Amino acid sequence: CASSPTRSSYEQYF.

This sequence joins TRBV12-3 or TRBV12-4 and TRBJ2-1, with D possibly being TRBD1 (5 bases). Trimming removed 3 bases at V and 10 bases at J, with 13 bases between. The CDR3 contains 13 residues. DNA of the CDR3: TGTGCCAGCAGTTTGGGGCTAGTCGACGAGCAGTTCTTC. It is translated as CASSLGLVDEQFF.

This clonotype was observed a few times. V is TRBV6-1 and J is TRBJ2-7, with D possibly being TRBD1 or TRBD2 (5 bases each). Germline V CDR1 and CDR2: MNHNS, SASEGT. This CDR3 has 14 amino acids. Trimming stripped 0 bases from V and 4 bases from J, with 10 bases between. The CDR3 loop is CASSEAGTVYEQYF. CDR3 in DNA: TGTGCCAGCAGTGAAGCGGGGACGGTGTACGAGCAGTACTTC.

The rearrangement links TRBV29-1 to TRBJ1-2; 11 bases align to TRBD1. CDR1 and CDR2 (germline): SQVTM, ANQGSEA. The V and J ends lost 5 bases and 6 bases, in that order; junction bases with no gene match: 11. This CDR3 contains 15 residues. CDR3 nucleotides: TGCAGCGTTAAAGGGACAGGGGGAGGTGTGGATGGCTACACCTTC. Protein: CSVKGTGGGVDGYTF.

This clonotype was seen a handful of times. The chain recombines TRBV28 with TRBJ2-7, with no clear D. From germline, CDR1 is MDHEN and CDR2 SYDVKM. V lost 5 bases and J 9 bases, leaving 17 bases between the germline ends. The CDR3 covers 13 residues. The CDR3 loop is CASSHGFTLGQYF. CDR3 sequence (DNA): TGTGCCAGCAGTCATGGTTTTACACTGGGGCAGTACTTC.

In this sample, this clonotype turned up a few times. This chain joins TRBV12-3 or TRBV12-4 and TRBJ2-7; D is possibly TRBD1 (6 bases). The CDR3 is 13 amino acids. V gave up 3 bases and J gave up 4 bases, with 10 bases separating them. The CDR3 nucleotides read TGTGCCAGCAGTTTCTCGGACAGTTACGAGCAGTACTTC. It specifies CASSFSDSYEQYF.

The chain joins TRBV4-3 to TRBJ2-7; D remains ambiguous. CDR1 LGHNA and CDR2 YSLEER come from the germline V gene. The V gene lost 0 bases and the J gene lost 2 bases, with 11 bases spanning the gap. This CDR3 region has 15 residues. The CDR3 bases are TGCGCCAGCAGCCAAGAGGTAGGGTTCCCCTACGAGCAGTACTTC. Its translation is CASSQEVGFPYEQYF.

This clonotype occurred many times. This chain joins TRBV19 and TRBJ2-5; D is undetermined. Trimming took 0 bases from V and 2 from J, leaving 10 bases between them. The germline V gene encodes CDR1 LNHDA and CDR2 SQIVND (reference sequence). The CDR3 loop spans 15 amino acids. In nucleotides, the CDR3 is TGTGCCAGTAGTATAGATCAGATGGGACAAGAGACCCAGTACTTC. It encodes CASSIDQMGQETQYF.

The genes are TRBV3-1 and TRBJ2-7; D is undetermined. CDR1 and CDR2 (germline): LGHDT, YNNKEL (reference sequence). The V and J ends lost 3 bases and 5 bases respectively, with 11 bases between them. There are 13 residues in the CDR3. The CDR3 DNA reads TGTGCCAGCAGCCAGAATACTGAGAACGAGCAGTACTTC. Translated, it gives CASSQNTENEQYF.

This clonotype came up a few times. The chain recombines TRBV5-1 with TRBJ2-7; 7 nucleotides align to TRBD1. Germline V CDR1 and CDR2: SGHRS, YFSETQ. The V gene end was trimmed by 5 bases and the J gene end by 1 base; junction bases not matched to a gene: 9. This CDR3 has 15 amino acids. DNA of the CDR3: TGCGCCAGCAGTTCATCAGGGGGTGAGTCCTACGAGCAGTACTTC. It encodes CASSSSGGESYEQYF.

The V and J genes are TRBV11-2 and TRBJ2-2, with 8 bases that match TRBD2. From germline, CDR1 is SGHAT and CDR2 FQNNGV. Trimming at V came to 7 bases and at J to 6 bases, leaving 7 bases not matched to a gene. This CDR3 spans 14 amino acids. Here the CDR3 DNA reads TGTGCCAGCACCCTGGCAGCGGGGGCCGGGGAGCTGTTTTTT. This sequence encodes CASTLAAGAGELFF. The entire variable domain, with the rest obtained from reference TRBV11-2 and TRBJ2-2, is as follows: EAGVAQSPRYKIIEKRQSVAFWCNPISGHATLYWYQQILGQGPKLLIQFQNNGVVDDSQLPKDRFSAERLKGVDSTLKIQPAKLEDSAVYLCASTLAAGAGELFFGEGSRLTVL.

This clonotype has just a few counts. The chain is built from TRBV6-1 and TRBJ1-5; D remains unclear. The CDR3 covers 14 residues. The V end lost 5 bases, the J end lost 0 bases, and 8 bases lay between the germline ends. CDR1 is MNHNS and CDR2 is SASEGT in the germline V gene. CDR3 sequence (DNA): TGTGCCAGCAGTCTCAGGCGTAGCAATCAGCCCCAGCATTTT. This gives the protein CASSLRRSNQPQHF.

This clonotype showed up just a few times. The chain recombines TRBV29-1 with TRBJ2-7, with TRBD2 identical over 7 bases. The V gene's germline CDR1 is SQVTM and CDR2 ANQGSEA. The CDR3 is 13 amino acids. Trimming removed 7 bases from V and 5 bases from J; junction bases left unmatched: 11. CDR3 coding DNA: TGCAGCGGTTGGGGGGGGGAGACGGACGAGCAGTACTTC. This translates into CSGWGGETDEQYF.

V gene TRBV15 combines with J gene TRBJ2-1, with unresolved D. There are 14 residues in the CDR3. CDR1 and CDR2 (germline): LNHNV, YYDKDF (reference sequence). V lost 0 bases, J lost 4 bases, and 7 bases lay in between. CDR3 residues: CATSREKGYNEQFF. CDR3 bases: TGTGCCACCAGCAGAGAGAAAGGGTACAATGAGCAGTTCTTC.

The sample holds a few counts of this clonotype. V gene TRBV6-1 combines with J gene TRBJ2-4; 16 bases are a match to TRBD2. The CDR3 spans 18 residues. After removal of 5 bases from V and 1 base from J, the junction contained 5 bases not matched to a gene. Germline loops: CDR1 MNHNS, CDR2 SASEGT. Written as DNA, the CDR3 is TGTGCCAGCAGTACGGGACTAGCGGGGGGGCGGGCCAAAAACATTCAGTACTTC. Its translation is CASSTGLAGGRAKNIQYF.

This clonotype was seen repeatedly, ten times or more. V usage is TRBV12-3 or TRBV12-4 and J usage is TRBJ2-7, with D tentatively TRBD2 (6 bases). Trimming removed 5 bases from V and 0 bases from J, with 11 bases in between. This CDR3 has 14 residues. The chain's CDR3 is CASSEAGDSYEQYF. Here the CDR3 DNA reads TGTGCCAGCAGTGAAGCGGGCGACTCCTACGAGCAGTACTTC.

V gene TRBV28 combines with J gene TRBJ1-5, with 7 bases identical to TRBD1. Germline V lookup: CDR1 MDHEN, CDR2 SYDVKM. The CDR3 contains 14 residues. Germline trimming cut 1 base from V and 5 bases from J; bases unmatched to any gene: 2. CDR3 DNA sequence: TGTGCCAGCAGTTTATCGGGACAGCATCAGCCCCAGCATTTT. This encodes CASSLSGQHQPQHF. Looking up the rest from reference TRBV28 and TRBJ1-5 gives the full variable domain: DVKVTQSSRYLVKRTGEKVFLECVQDMDHENMFWYRQDPGLGLRLIYFSYDVKMKEKGDIPEGYSVSREKKERFSLILESASTNQTSMYLCASSLSGQHQPQHFGDGTRLSIL.

This clonotype was detected ten times or more. V and J are TRBV20-1 and TRBJ1-1; the D is unclear. The CDR3 totals 16 residues. Germline V CDR1 and CDR2: DFQATT, SNEGSKA (reference sequence). The ends were cut back, 0 bases at V and 3 bases at J, with 17 bases in the middle. As DNA, the CDR3 is TGCAGTGCTAGAGATCGTATCTCGGGATACTACACTGAAGCTTTCTTT. Translating it yields CSARDRISGYYTEAFF.

This clonotype occurred a few times. The V call is TRBV12-3 or TRBV12-4, the J call TRBJ2-3, with 7 nucleotides matching TRBD2. The CDR3 is 13 residues long. J lost 4 bases, V lost 5 bases, and 3 bases had no gene match. CDR3 region: CASSRTRSDTQYF. In DNA form, the CDR3 reads TGTGCCAGCAGTAGGACTAGATCAGATACGCAGTATTTT.

This clonotype appeared many times. Here the CDR3 reads CASSLTGAGNEQFF. CDR3 bases: TGTGCCAGCAGTTTAACAGGGGCAGGCAATGAGCAGTTCTTC. The chain combines TRBV28 with TRBJ2-1; 7 bases align to TRBD1. The V segment lost 2 bases and the J segment 6 bases; nucleotides outside the gene matches: 4. Germline CDR1 MDHEN, CDR2 SYDVKM. The CDR3 consists of 14 residues.

This clonotype was counted many times. The rearrangement uses TRBV13 and TRBJ1-4; D might be TRBD1 (6 bases). The CDR3 is 14 amino acids. Germline CDR1 PRHDT, CDR2 FYEKMQ (reference sequence). V lost 4 bases and J lost 8, with 14 bases in between. CDR3 protein: CASSSRGIGEKLFF. For the CDR3, the DNA is TGTGCCAGCAGCTCCAGGGGAATAGGGGAAAAACTGTTTTTT. Supplemented by reference TRBV13 and TRBJ1-4, the full variable domain reads AAGVIQSPRHLIKEKRETATLKCYPIPRHDTVYWYQQGPGQDPQFLISFYEKMQSDKGSIPDRFSAQQFSDYHSELNMSSLELGDSALYFCASSSRGIGEKLFFGSGTQLSVL.